Below are 26 T cell receptor beta chains sequenced from a single sample in a study of blood T cell repertoires in COVID-19. The data were produced by immunoSEQ multiplex PCR, yet TCRdb's version contains in-frame clones alone and is incomplete. The table has about 64,000 clones, around 84% seen once. The specimen was peripheral blood. The receptors were sampled from a woman aged 55-70 years with acute or convalescent COVID-19.

The chain carries TRBV15 and TRBJ2-2; maybe TRBD1 (6 bases). The length of the CDR3 is 14 residues. V was cut by 4 bases and J by 7 bases, with 13 bases left in between. Germline assignment: CDR1 LNHNV and CDR2 YYDKDF (reference sequence). The chain's CDR3 is CATSIYRAGGELFF. In nucleotides, the CDR3 is TGTGCCACCAGCATCTACAGGGCTGGCGGGGAGCTGTTTTTT.

V and J are TRBV30 and TRBJ2-7; 7 bases are shared with TRBD1. The CDR3 sequence is 14 residues long. The V segment lost 3 bases and the J segment 6 bases; nucleotides outside the gene matches: 11. CDR1 is GTSNPN, CDR2 SVGIG, per germline (reference sequence). In DNA, the CDR3 is TGTGCCTGGAGCCTCGGACAGGTAGGAAGCGAGCAGTACTTC. Its translation is CAWSLGQVGSEQYF.

The chain uses TRBV27 and TRBJ1-6, with D maybe TRBD1 (6 bases). This CDR3 is built from 15 residues. Germline CDR1 is MNHEY and CDR2 is SMNVEV (reference sequence). V was cut by 5 bases and J by 0 bases, with 8 bases left in between. CDR3 sequence (DNA): TGTGCCAGCAGTGGGGGCCGCTCCTATAATTCACCCCTCCACTTT. It specifies CASSGGRSYNSPLHF.

This chain uses TRBV30 with TRBJ1-5; possible D gene TRBD1, 5 bases. Germline CDR1 GTSNPN, CDR2 SVGIG (reference sequence). Trimming stripped 3 bases from V and 7 bases from J, with 19 bases between. This CDR3 has 15 amino acids. The CDR3 loop is CAWSDGGRAGQPQHF. The DNA for the CDR3 is TGTGCCTGGAGCGACGGCGGCAGGGCTGGGCAGCCCCAGCATTTT.

The chain links TRBV3-1 (or the pseudogene TRBV3-2) to TRBJ1-1, with unresolved D. This CDR3 spans 15 amino acids. CDR1 is LGHDT, CDR2 YNNKEL, per germline (reference sequence). The V end was cut by 3 bases, the J end by 1 base, with 12 bases between. For the CDR3, the DNA is TGTGCCAGCAGCCATAGTTCGAGGGCGAACACTGAAGCTTTCTTT. Translating gives CASSHSSRANTEAFF.

CDR3 in amino acids: CASSLVGARNTEAFF. The CDR3 DNA is TGCGCCAGCAGCTTGGTGGGGGCACGGAACACTGAAGCTTTCTTT. The rearrangement uses TRBV5-1 and TRBJ1-1, with D possibly matching TRBD1 (6 bases). Germline loops: CDR1 SGHRS, CDR2 YFSETQ. There are 15 residues in the CDR3. Trimming stripped 0 bases from V and 1 base from J, with 10 bases between.

CDR3 region: CSVEEDSGSISEQYF. The CDR3 bases are TGCAGCGTTGAAGAGGATTCAGGGTCCATAAGCGAGCAGTACTTC. The chain combines TRBV29-1 with TRBJ2-7; the D gene is possibly TRBD1 (5 bases). Deletions cut 0 bases from V and 6 bases from J, with 18 bases between. From germline, CDR1 is SQVTM and CDR2 ANQGSEA. The CDR3 has 15 amino acids.

The genes are TRBV11-2 and TRBJ2-1, with D unclear. The CDR3 has 13 amino acids. Germline V lookup: CDR1 SGHAT, CDR2 FQNNGV. Trimming removed 8 bases from V and 0 bases from J, with 8 bases in between. The CDR3 spells CASDSGSYNEQFF. DNA of the CDR3: TGTGCCAGCGATTCCGGCTCCTACAATGAGCAGTTCTTC.

V gene TRBV2 combines with J gene TRBJ1-2; D possibly corresponds to TRBD1 (5 bases). Trimming removed 7 bases from V and 1 base from J, with 10 bases in between. Germline V gene lookup returns CDR1 SNHLY and CDR2 FYNNEI. This CDR3 contains 13 residues. The CDR3 reads CASTPQDNYGYTF. Written as DNA, the CDR3 is TGTGCCAGCACCCCACAGGATAACTATGGCTACACCTTC.

The V and J genes are TRBV2 and TRBJ1-1, with D possibly being TRBD1 (5 bases). V was shortened by 11 bases and J by 5 bases, with 9 bases between the two germline ends. Germline V gene sequence: CDR1 SNHLY, CDR2 FYNNEI. This CDR3 has 10 amino acids. DNA for the CDR3: TGTGCCGTGGGGGGTACTGAAGCTTTCTTT. This translates into CAVGGTEAFF.

The V and J genes are TRBV27 and TRBJ2-2; 9 bases fit TRBD1. Per germline, CDR1 MNHEY and CDR2 SMNVEV (reference sequence). The CDR3 extends over 15 amino acids. J lost 6 bases, V lost 3 bases, and 5 bases had no gene match. This CDR3 is CASSLGTGTPGELFF. The CDR3 coding sequence is TGTGCCAGCAGTTTGGGGACAGGGACCCCCGGGGAGCTGTTTTTT.

The table lists this clone with a count of one. V and J are TRBV4-2 and TRBJ1-2, with a weak D call TRBD1 (6 bases). V gave up 4 bases and J gave up 5 bases, with 17 bases separating them. Per germline, CDR1 LGHNA and CDR2 YNFKEQ. The CDR3 is made up of 15 amino acids. CDR3 nucleotides: TGTGCCAGCAGCCCAAGGGGGTCACAGCCTTATGGCTACACCTTC. Amino acid sequence: CASSPRGSQPYGYTF.

CDR3 nucleotides: TGTGCCAGCAGCTCTTACAGGGAAAACACCATATATTTT. Protein: CASSSYRENTIYF. The chain joins TRBV7-2 to TRBJ1-3; perhaps TRBD1 as D (6 bases). Trimming pared 4 bases from V and 6 bases from J, leaving 10 bases between. This CDR3 comprises 13 residues. Germline V gene lookup returns CDR1 SGHTA and CDR2 FQGNSA.

The V gene is TRBV5-1, the J gene TRBJ1-2; 7 nucleotides match TRBD1. Germline V gene sequence: CDR1 SGHRS, CDR2 YFSETQ. V gave up 5 bases and J gave up 6 bases; unmatched junction bases: 10. The CDR3 is 14 amino acids. CDR3 sequence (DNA): TGCGCCAGCAGGTGGTCCGGACAGGTTGATGGCTACACCTTC. Amino acids: CASRWSGQVDGYTF.

The V and J genes are TRBV9 and TRBJ1-1; no definite D call. V dropped 0 bases and J dropped 4 bases, with 13 bases sitting between them. The CDR3 sequence is 15 residues long. Germline V lookup: CDR1 SGDLS, CDR2 YYNGEE. CDR3 bases: TGTGCCAGCAGCGTAGGACACTCAATAGTCACTGAAGCTTTCTTT. Translating it yields CASSVGHSIVTEAFF. The whole variable domain, remainder taken from reference TRBV9 and TRBJ1-1, is DSGVTQTPKHLITATGQRVTLRCSPRSGDLSVYWYQQSLDQGLQFLIQYYNGEERAKGNILERFSAQQFPDLHSELNLSSLELGDSALYFCASSVGHSIVTEAFFGQGTRLTVV.

V and J are TRBV19 and TRBJ1-5; D gene unclear. The CDR3 sequence is 17 residues long. CDR1 and CDR2 from the germline V gene are LNHDA and SQIVND (reference sequence). V was pared by 0 bases and J by 2 bases, with 14 bases between. The chain's CDR3 is CASSIDRRLGGNQPQHF. The DNA of the CDR3 is TGTGCCAGTAGTATAGACCGCAGGCTTGGTGGCAATCAGCCCCAGCATTTT.

The chain's CDR3 is CASSSAGADGHTQYF. The CDR3 DNA is TGCGCCAGCAGCTCAGCGGGGGCTGACGGTCATACGCAGTATTTT. The chain has TRBV5-1 and TRBJ2-3, with TRBD2 identical over 8 bases. Germline V CDR1 and CDR2: SGHRS, YFSETQ. Trimming removed 3 bases from V and 7 bases from J; junction bases left unmatched: 10. This CDR3 is 15 amino acids long.

In this sample, this clone turned up a few times. V usage is TRBV6-5 and J usage is TRBJ2-7; D uncertain. This CDR3 is built from 13 residues. V was shortened by 5 bases and J by 3 bases, with 11 bases between the two germline ends. CDR1 is MNHEY and CDR2 is SVGAGI in the germline V gene. In nucleotides, the CDR3 is TGTGCCAGCAGTCAGTCACAGAGCTACGAGCAGTACTTC. Its protein is CASSQSQSYEQYF.

This clone has a handful of counts. The DNA for the CDR3 is TGTGCCACCAGCAGAGGGCGGTATAGCAATCAGCCCCAGCATTTT. It translates to CATSRGRYSNQPQHF. This chain connects TRBV15 to TRBJ1-5; D gene unclear. V lost 1 base and J 0 bases, leaving 7 bases between the germline ends. The CDR3 sequence is 15 residues long. Germline V gene sequence: CDR1 LNHNV, CDR2 YYDKDF (reference sequence).

The chain recombines TRBV2 with TRBJ2-7; D is perhaps TRBD1 (6 bases). This CDR3 has 12 residues. Between the trimmed V and J ends, which lost 7 bases and 5 bases, there was a span of 12 bases. Germline CDR1 and CDR2: SNHLY and FYNNEI. DNA for the CDR3: TGTGCCAGCATTGCAGGGGTACACGAGCAGTACTTC. This encodes CASIAGVHEQYF.

V is TRBV29-1 and J is TRBJ1-6; 11 bases align to TRBD1. J was trimmed by 2 bases and V by 7 bases; bases with no gene match: 1. This CDR3 region has 14 residues. CDR1 and CDR2 (germline): SQVTM, ANQGSEA. CDR3 bases: TGCAGCGCGGACAGGGGGCCCTATAATTCACCCCTCCACTTT. This codes for CSADRGPYNSPLHF.

The chain combines TRBV4-1 with TRBJ2-2, with 7 bases that match TRBD2. The CDR3 covers 18 residues. Germline CDR1 MGHRA, CDR2 YSYEKL. J was trimmed by 4 bases and V by 4 bases; bases with no gene match: 15. In DNA, the CDR3 is TGCGCCAGCAGCCCCCTGGGGGAAGCGGGGCTTTTCACCGGGGAGCTGTTTTTT. Translation gives CASSPLGEAGLFTGELFF.

J is TRBJ2-5 and V is TRBV5-6; possibly TRBD2 for D (5 bases). The CDR3 covers 13 residues. The V and J ends lost 1 base and 4 bases respectively, with 8 bases between them. Germline CDR1 reads SGHDT; CDR2 reads YYEEEE. The CDR3 bases are TGTGCCAGCAGCTTGCGCGAGGGAGAGACCCAGTACTTC. Its protein product is CASSLREGETQYF.

V gene TRBV5-1 combines with J gene TRBJ1-1, with 7 bases fitting TRBD1. J gave up 1 base and V 4 bases, and 7 bases lay outside the gene matches. The germline CDR1 and CDR2 sequences are SGHRS and YFSETQ. The CDR3 spans 15 residues. The CDR3 loop reads CASSSDRDRNTEAFF. As DNA, the CDR3 is TGCGCCAGCAGCAGCGACCGGGACAGGAACACTGAAGCTTTCTTT.

The chain carries TRBV2 and TRBJ2-7; 11 nucleotides agree with TRBD1. Trimming took 7 bases from V and 2 from J; bases not matched to a gene: 7. This CDR3 is built from 15 residues. CDR1 is SNHLY, CDR2 FYNNEI, per germline. CDR3 sequence: CASTRDRGVTYEQYF. The CDR3 DNA reads as TGTGCCAGCACCCGGGACAGGGGGGTTACCTACGAGCAGTACTTC.

The chain carries TRBV5-4 and TRBJ2-2, with D tentatively TRBD2 (7 bases). The ends were cut back, 3 bases at V and 5 bases at J, with 14 bases in the middle. Germline assignment: CDR1 SGHNT and CDR2 YYREEE (reference sequence). There are 15 residues in the CDR3. The CDR3 sequence: CASSSGGLSTGELFF. The CDR3 DNA reads TGTGCCAGCAGCTCGGGGGGCCTGAGTACCGGGGAGCTGTTTTTT.